Sequencing of this T cell receptor beta chain was carried out in a study of T-cell memory formation after mild COVID-19. Across the whole study: Clustering of TCRs was largely donor specific. Study-level findings and limits: The study detected some responding clones in pre-infection memory, suggesting cross-reactive memory joined. Contracting clones, day 15 to 85, had balanced CD4/CD8, and later expanders favored CD4+.

This clonotype appeared many times. Its antigen is unidentified. The CDR3 extends over 21 amino acids. Germline CDR1 KGHSH, CDR2 LQKENI. Trimming pared 3 bases from V and 14 bases from J, leaving 38 bases between. 5'RACE with constant-segment primers built TCRalpha and TCRbeta cDNA libraries with UMIs. TCRdb ran MiXCR on the 5' RACE reads and lists one entry per CDR3 protein. The data contain approximately 240,000 distinct CDR3 sequences, 16% of them singletons. The V call is TRBV18, the J call TRBJ1-6; D gene ambiguous. The sample comprised PBMCs or a T cell subset sorted from them (not recorded which). The receptor comes from a man between 18 and 29 years old who had mild COVID-19 (a few samples of this study predate the infection). Cell type and time point are not known. CDR3 coding DNA: TGTGCCAGCTCACCGTCCATGGACTCTTTATCGGCTACGGCTCACTACAAGACCCTCCACTTT. As protein: CASSPSMDSLSATAHYKTLHF.